This TCR beta chain was found in a study of CD8 T cells in Susac syndrome. V was cut by 4 bases and J by 0 bases, with 13 bases left in between. The germline gives CDR1 LGHNT, CDR2 FRNRAP. The CDR3 spans 16 residues. With random hexamers, 0.5 to 1 ug RNA was reverse transcribed. TCRdb ran MiXCR on the immunoSEQ multiplex PCR reads and lists one entry per CDR3 protein. The sample has around 130,000 distinct CDR3 sequences, 96% seen once. Sequenced sample: CD4+ T cells from PBMCs. The clonotype comes from a human donor with Susac syndrome. The rearrangement uses TRBV12-5 and TRBJ1-5; D gene uncertain. This chain's CDR3 is CASGSTYLSSNQPQHF. In DNA form, the CDR3 reads TGTGCTAGTGGTTCGACCTACTTATCTAGCAATCAGCCCCAGCATTTT.